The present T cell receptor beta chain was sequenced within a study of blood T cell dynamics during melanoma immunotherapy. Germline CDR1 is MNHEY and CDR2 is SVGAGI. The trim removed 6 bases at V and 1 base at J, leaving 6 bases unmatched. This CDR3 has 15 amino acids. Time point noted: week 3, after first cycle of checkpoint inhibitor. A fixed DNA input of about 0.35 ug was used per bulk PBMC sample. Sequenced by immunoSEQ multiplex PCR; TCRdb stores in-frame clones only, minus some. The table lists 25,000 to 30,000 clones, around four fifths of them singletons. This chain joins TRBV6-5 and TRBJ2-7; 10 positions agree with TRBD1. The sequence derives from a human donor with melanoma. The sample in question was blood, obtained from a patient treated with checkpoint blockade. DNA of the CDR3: TGTGCCAGCAGCTCACCGGGACAGGGGTCCTACGAGCAGTACTTC. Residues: CASSSPGQGSYEQYF.